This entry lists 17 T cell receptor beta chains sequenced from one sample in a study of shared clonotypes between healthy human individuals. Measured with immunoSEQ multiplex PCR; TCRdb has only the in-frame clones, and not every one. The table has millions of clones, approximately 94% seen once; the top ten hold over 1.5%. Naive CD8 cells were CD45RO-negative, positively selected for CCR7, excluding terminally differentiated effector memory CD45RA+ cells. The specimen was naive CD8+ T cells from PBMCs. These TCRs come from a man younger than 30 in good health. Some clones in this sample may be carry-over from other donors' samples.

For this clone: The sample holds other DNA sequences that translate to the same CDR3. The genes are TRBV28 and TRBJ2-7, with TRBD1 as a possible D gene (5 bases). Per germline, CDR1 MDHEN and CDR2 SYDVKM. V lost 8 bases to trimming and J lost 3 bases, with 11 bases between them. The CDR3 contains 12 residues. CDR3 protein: CASSLRVYEQYF. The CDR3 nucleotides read TGTGCCAGCTCCCTCAGGGTCTACGAGCAGTACTTC.

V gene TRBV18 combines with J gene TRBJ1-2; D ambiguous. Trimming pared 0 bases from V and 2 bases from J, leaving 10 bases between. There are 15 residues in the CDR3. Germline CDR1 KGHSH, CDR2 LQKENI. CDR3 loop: CASSPPGAANYGYTF. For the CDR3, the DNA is TGTGCCAGCTCACCACCTGGAGCAGCGAACTATGGCTACACCTTC.

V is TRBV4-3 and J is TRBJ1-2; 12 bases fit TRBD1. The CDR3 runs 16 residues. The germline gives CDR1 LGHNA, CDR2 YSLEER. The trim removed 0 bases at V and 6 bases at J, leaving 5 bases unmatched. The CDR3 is CASSQDQGTGGNGYTF. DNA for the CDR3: TGCGCCAGCAGCCAAGATCAGGGGACAGGGGGCAATGGCTACACCTTC.

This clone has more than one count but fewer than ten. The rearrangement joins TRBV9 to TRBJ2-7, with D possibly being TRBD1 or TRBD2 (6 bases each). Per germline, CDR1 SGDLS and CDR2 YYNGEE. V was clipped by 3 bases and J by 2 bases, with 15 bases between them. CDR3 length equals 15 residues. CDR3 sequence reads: CASSEGGALTYEQYF. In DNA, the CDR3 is TGTGCCAGCAGCGAGGGGGGAGCCCTGACCTACGAGCAGTACTTC.

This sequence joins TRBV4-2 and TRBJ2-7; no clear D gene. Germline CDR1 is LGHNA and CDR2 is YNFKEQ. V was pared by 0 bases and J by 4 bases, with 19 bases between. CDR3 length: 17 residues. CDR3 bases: TGTGCCAGCAGCCAAGAGGATAGCCCACCGAGCCCGTACGAGCAGTACTTC. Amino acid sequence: CASSQEDSPPSPYEQYF.

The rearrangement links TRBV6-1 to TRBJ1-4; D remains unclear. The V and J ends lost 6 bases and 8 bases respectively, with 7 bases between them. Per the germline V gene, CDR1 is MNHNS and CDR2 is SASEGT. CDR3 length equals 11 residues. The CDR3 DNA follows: TGTGCCAGCAGGTTAGGGGAAAAACTGTTTTTT. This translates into CASRLGEKLFF.

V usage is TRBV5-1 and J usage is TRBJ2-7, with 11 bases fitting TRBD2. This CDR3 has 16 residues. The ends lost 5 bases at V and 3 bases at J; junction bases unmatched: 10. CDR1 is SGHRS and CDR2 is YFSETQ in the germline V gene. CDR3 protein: CASSWGLAEADYEQYF. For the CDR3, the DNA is TGCGCCAGCAGTTGGGGACTAGCGGAAGCAGACTACGAGCAGTACTTC.

The CDR3 DNA follows: TGCAGCGTTGGAAACCCGACAGGGACCTACGAGCAGTACTTC. Translation gives CSVGNPTGTYEQYF. V usage is TRBV29-1 and J usage is TRBJ2-7, with 7 bases matching TRBD1. The CDR3 has 14 amino acids. Trimming cost V 4 bases and J 2 bases; bases outside gene matches: 8. Germline CDR1 is SQVTM and CDR2 is ANQGSEA.

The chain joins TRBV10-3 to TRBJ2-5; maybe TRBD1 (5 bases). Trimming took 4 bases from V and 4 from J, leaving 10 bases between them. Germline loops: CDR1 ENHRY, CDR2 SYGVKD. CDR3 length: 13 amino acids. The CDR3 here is CAISVGRAETQYF. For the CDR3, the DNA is TGTGCCATCAGTGTGGGCAGGGCAGAGACCCAGTACTTC.

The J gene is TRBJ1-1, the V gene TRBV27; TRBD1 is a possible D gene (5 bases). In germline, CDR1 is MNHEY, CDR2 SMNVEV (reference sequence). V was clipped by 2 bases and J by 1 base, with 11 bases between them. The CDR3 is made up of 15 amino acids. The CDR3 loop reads CASSLRRQSNTEAFF. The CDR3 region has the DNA TGTGCCAGCAGTTTACGGCGACAGTCGAACACTGAAGCTTTCTTT.

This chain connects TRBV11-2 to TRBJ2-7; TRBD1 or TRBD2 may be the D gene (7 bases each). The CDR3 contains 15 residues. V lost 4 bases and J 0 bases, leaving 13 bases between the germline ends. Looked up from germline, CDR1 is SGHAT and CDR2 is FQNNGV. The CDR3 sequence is CASSSTGEGSYEQYF. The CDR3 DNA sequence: TGTGCCAGCAGCTCCACAGGGGAGGGCTCCTACGAGCAGTACTTC.

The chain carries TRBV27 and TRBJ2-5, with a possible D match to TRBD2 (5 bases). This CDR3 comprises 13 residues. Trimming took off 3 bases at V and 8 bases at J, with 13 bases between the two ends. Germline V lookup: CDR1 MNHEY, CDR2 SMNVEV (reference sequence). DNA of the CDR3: TGTGCCAGCAGTTTGGCTAGCATGCGAACCCAGTACTTC. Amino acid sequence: CASSLASMRTQYF.

CDR3 nucleotide sequence: TGTGCCAGCAGTCCGGGACTAGCGGGAATCTTACCCTACGAGCAGTACTTC. Protein: CASSPGLAGILPYEQYF. The rearrangement uses TRBV28 and TRBJ2-7; 13 bases are a match to TRBD2. This CDR3 has 17 residues. V was clipped by 5 bases and J by 2 bases; unmatched bases: 9. The germline gives CDR1 MDHEN, CDR2 SYDVKM.

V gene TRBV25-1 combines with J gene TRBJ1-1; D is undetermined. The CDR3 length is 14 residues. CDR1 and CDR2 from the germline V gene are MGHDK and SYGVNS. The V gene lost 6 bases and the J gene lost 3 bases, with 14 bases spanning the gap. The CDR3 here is CASSEGPGDTEAFF. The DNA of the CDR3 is TGTGCCAGCAGCGAGGGTCCTGGGGACACTGAAGCTTTCTTT.

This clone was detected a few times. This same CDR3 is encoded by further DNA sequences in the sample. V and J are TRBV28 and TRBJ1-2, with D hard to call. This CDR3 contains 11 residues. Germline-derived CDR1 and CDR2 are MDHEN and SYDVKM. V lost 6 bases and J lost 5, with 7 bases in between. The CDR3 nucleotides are TGTGCCAGCAGCTACCTGTATGGCTACACCTTC. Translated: CASSYLYGYTF.

The CDR3 reads CASIRTSEAFF. The CDR3 DNA reads TGTGCCAGCATAAGGACGTCTGAAGCTTTCTTT. The genes are TRBV19 and TRBJ1-1; no firm D call. CDR3 length equals 11 residues. Germline CDR1 is LNHDA and CDR2 is SQIVND (reference sequence). V shed 9 bases and J shed 6 bases, with 11 bases lying between them.

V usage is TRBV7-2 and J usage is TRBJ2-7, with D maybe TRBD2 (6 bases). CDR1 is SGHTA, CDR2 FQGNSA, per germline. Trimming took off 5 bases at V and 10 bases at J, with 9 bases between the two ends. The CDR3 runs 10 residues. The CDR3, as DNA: TGTGCCAGCAGCGGAGGGGCCCAGTACTTC. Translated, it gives CASSGGAQYF.